This TCR beta chain was captured by sequencing in a study of T cells expressing NK-cell markers. Study-wide points: Dominant NKG2C+ clonotypes made up roughly 1.0-7.5% of CD8+ T cells in six donors.

Reanalyzing the 5' RACE reads, TCRdb keeps one entry per CDR3 protein, without DNA. Across fewer than 300,000 distinct CDR3 sequences, the top ten clones capture 4% to 5% of the sample. Germline lookup yields CDR1 SGHRS and CDR2 YFSETQ. The CDR3 has 14 amino acids. Regarding this clonotype: What it binds is not known.

Sequencing used blood T cells: a sorted CD56 or NKG2C T cell subset, CD4+ or CD8+ T cells, or bulk PBMC T cells (not recorded which). The chain carries TRBV5-1 and TRBJ1-6. This clonotype originated in a woman between 18 and 75 years old in good health. The CDR3 spells CASSLLFPNSPLHF.